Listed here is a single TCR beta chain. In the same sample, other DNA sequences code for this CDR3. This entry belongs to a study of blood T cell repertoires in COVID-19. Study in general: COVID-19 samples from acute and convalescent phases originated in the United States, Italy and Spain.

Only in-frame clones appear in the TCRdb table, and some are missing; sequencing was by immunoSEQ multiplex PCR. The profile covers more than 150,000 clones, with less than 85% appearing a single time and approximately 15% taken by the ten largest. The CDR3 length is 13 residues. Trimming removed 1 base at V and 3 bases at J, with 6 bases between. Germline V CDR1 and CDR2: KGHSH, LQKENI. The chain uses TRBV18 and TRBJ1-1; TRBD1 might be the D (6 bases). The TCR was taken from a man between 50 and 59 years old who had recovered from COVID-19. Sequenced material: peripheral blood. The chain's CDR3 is CASSPRQDTEAFF. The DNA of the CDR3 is TGTGCCAGCTCACCACGACAGGACACTGAAGCTTTCTTT.